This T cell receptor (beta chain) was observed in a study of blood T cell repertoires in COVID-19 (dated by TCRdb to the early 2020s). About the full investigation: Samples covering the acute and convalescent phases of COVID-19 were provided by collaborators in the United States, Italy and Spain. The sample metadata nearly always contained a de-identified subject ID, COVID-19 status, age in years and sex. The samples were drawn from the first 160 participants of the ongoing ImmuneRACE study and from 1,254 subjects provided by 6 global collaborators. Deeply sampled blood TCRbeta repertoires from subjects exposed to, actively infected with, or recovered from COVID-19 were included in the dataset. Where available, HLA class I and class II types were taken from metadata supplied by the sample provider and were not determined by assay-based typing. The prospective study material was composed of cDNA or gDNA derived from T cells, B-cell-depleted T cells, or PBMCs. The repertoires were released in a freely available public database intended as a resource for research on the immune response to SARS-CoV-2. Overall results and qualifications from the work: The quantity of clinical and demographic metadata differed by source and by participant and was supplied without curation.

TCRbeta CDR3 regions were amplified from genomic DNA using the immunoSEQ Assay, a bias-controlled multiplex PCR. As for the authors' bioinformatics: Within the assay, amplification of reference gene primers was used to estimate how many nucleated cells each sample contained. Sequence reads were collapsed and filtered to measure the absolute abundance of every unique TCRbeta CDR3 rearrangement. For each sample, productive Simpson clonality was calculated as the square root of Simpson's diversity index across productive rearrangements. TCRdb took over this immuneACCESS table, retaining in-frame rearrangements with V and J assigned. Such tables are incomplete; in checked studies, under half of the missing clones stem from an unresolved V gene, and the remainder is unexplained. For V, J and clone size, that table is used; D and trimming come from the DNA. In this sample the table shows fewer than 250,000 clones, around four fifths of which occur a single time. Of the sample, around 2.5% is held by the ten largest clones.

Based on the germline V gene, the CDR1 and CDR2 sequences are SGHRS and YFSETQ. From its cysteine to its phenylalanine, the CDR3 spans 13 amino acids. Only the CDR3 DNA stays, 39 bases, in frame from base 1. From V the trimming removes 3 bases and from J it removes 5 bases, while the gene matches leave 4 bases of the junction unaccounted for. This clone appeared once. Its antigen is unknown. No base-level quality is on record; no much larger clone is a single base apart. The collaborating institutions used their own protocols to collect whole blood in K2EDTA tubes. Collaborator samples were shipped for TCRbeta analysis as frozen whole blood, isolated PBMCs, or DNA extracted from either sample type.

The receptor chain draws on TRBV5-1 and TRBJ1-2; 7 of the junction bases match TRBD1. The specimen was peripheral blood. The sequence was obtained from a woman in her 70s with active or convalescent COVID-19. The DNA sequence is TGCGCCAGCAGCTCATGGACAGGATATGGCTACACCTTC. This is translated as CASSSWTGYGYTF.